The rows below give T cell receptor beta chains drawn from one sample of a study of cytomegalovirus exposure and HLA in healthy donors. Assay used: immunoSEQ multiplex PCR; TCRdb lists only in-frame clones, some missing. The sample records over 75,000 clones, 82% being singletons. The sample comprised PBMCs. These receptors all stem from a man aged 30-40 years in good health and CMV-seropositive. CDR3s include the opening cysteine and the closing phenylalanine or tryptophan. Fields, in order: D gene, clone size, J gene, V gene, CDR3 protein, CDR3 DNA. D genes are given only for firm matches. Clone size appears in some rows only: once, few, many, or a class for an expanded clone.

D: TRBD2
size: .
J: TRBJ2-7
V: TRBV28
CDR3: CASSLFGLAGDYEQYF
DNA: TGTGCCAGCAGTTTATTTGGACTAGCGGGAGACTACGAGCAGTACTTC

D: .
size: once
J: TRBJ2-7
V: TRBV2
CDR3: CASSEAGQTYEQYF
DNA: TGTGCCAGCAGTGAAGCGGGACAAACCTACGAGCAGTACTTC

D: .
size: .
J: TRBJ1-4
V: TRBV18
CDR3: CASSPPLESLPEKLFF
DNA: TGTGCCAGCTCACCGCCTCTTGAAAGCTTGCCTGAAAAACTGTTTTTT

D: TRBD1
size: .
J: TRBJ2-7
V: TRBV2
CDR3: CASSGIRTGGEQYF
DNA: TGTGCCAGCAGTGGAATACGGACAGGGGGCGAGCAGTACTTC

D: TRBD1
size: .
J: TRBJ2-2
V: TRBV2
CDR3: CASRWGGTGGETGELFF
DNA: TGTGCCAGCAGATGGGGAGGGACAGGGGGTGAAACCGGGGAGCTGTTTTTT

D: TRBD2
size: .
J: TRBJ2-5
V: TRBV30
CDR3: CAWSVLAGLGIGEQYF
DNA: TGTGCCTGGAGTGTCTTAGCGGGTTTAGGAATTGGTGAGCAGTACTTC

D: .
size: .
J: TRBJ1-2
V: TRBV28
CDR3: CASSLFMNYGYTF
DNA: TGTGCCAGCAGTTTATTTATGAACTATGGCTACACCTTC

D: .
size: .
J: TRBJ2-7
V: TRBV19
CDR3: CASSITSGYEQYF
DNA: TGTGCCAGTAGTATAACGTCAGGCTACGAGCAGTACTTC

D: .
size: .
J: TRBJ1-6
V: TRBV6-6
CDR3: CASSYLSGEGSPLHF
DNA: TGTGCCAGCAGTTACCTCAGCGGGGAGGGTTCACCCCTCCACTTT

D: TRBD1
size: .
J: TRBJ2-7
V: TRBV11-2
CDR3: CASSRPPDRGEQYF
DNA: TGTGCCAGCAGCAGACCCCCTGACAGGGGCGAGCAGTACTTC

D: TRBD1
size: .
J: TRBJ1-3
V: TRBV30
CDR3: CAWMGRTGYSGTIYF
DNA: TGTGCCTGGATGGGCCGGACAGGGTATAGTGGCACCATATATTTT

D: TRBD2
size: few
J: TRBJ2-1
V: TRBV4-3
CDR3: CASGALAGVGEQFF
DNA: TGCGCCAGCGGAGCACTAGCGGGAGTAGGGGAGCAGTTCTTC

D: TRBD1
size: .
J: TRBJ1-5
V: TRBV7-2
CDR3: CASSLQGALGQPQHF
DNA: TGTGCCAGCAGCCTACAGGGGGCCCTAGGACAGCCCCAGCATTTT

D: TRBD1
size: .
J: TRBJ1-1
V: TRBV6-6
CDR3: CASRATGGPTEAFF
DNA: TGTGCCAGCAGGGCGACAGGGGGCCCCACTGAAGCTTTCTTT

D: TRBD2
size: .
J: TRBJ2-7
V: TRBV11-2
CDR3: CASSLGLAGVYEQYF
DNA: TGTGCCAGCAGCTTGGGACTGGCGGGAGTTTACGAGCAGTACTTC

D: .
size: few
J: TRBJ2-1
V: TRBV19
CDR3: CASSIGGEQFF
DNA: TGTGCCAGTAGTATAGGAGGTGAGCAGTTCTTC

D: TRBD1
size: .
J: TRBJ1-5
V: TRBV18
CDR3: CASSLNRKGQGRGQPQHF
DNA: TGTGCCAGCTCACTAAACCGAAAAGGACAGGGAAGAGGACAGCCCCAGCATTTT

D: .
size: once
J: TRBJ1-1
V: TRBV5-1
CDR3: CASSLAWGPGEAFF
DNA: TGCGCCAGCAGCTTGGCCTGGGGGCCTGGTGAAGCTTTCTTT

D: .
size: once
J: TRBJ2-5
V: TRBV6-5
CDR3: CASRLEETQYF
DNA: TGTGCCAGCCGCCTGGAGGAGACCCAGTACTTC

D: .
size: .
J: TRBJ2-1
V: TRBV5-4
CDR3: CASSLGAGNEQFF
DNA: TGTGCCAGCAGCCTGGGGGCAGGCAATGAGCAGTTCTTC

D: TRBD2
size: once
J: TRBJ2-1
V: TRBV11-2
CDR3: CASSLVQGTSGRARNEQFF
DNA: TGTGCCAGCAGCTTAGTTCAAGGGACTAGCGGGAGAGCGAGGAATGAGCAGTTCTTC

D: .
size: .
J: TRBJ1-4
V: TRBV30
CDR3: CAWSGDSYEKLFF
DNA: TGTGCCTGGAGTGGAGATTCGTACGAAAAACTGTTTTTT

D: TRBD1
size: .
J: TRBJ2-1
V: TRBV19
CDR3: CASSTTGGFAYNEQFF
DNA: TGTGCCAGTAGTACAACAGGGGGCTTCGCCTACAATGAGCAGTTCTTC

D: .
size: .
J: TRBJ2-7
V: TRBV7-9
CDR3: CSSSFANRPYEQYF
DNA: TGTTCCAGCAGCTTCGCTAACAGACCCTACGAGCAGTACTTC

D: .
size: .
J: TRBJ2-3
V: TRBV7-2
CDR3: CASSSHIQGRTDTQYF
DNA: TGTGCCAGCAGCTCCCACATACAGGGCCGCACAGATACGCAGTATTTT

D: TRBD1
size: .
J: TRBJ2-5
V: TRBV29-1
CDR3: CSVGDREGGQYF
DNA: TGCAGCGTTGGGGACAGAGAAGGGGGCCAGTACTTC

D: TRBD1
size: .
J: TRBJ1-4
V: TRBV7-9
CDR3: CASSLWDRGEKLFF
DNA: TGTGCCAGCAGCTTATGGGACAGGGGTGAAAAACTGTTTTTT

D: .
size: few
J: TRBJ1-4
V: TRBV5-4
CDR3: CASSSGTKVEKLFF
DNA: TGTGCCAGCAGCTCCGGGACAAAAGTTGAAAAACTGTTTTTT

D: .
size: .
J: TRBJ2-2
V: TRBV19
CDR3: CASSTTGKGTGELFF
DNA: TGTGCCAGTAGTACTACAGGGAAGGGGACCGGGGAGCTGTTTTTT

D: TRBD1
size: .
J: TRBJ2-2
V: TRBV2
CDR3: CASREQGAQGGELFF
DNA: TGTGCCAGCAGGGAACAGGGGGCGCAGGGCGGGGAGCTGTTTTTT

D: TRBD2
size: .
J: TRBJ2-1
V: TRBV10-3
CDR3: CAISEPGGSPILFF
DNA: TGTGCCATCAGTGAGCCGGGCGGGAGTCCCATACTCTTCTTC

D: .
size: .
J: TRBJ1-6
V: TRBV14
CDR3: CASSQGRVTLHF
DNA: TGTGCCAGCAGCCAAGGGAGGGTGACCCTCCACTTT

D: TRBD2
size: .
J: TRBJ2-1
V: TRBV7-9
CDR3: CASSLYTSGSSNEQFF
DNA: TGTGCCAGCAGCTTATATACTAGCGGGAGTTCTAATGAGCAGTTCTTC

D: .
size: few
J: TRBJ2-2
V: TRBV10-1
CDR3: CASSSLGDAELFF
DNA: TGCGCCAGCAGTAGCCTCGGGGATGCGGAGCTGTTTTTT

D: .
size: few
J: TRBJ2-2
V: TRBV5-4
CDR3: CASSPQGRSDTGELFF
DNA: TGTGCCAGCAGCCCTCAAGGGAGGTCGGACACCGGGGAGCTGTTTTTT

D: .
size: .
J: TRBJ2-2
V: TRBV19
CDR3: CATQGRFTGELFF
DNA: TGTGCCACCCAGGGCAGGTTCACCGGGGAGCTGTTTTTT